The 5 T cell receptor beta chains listed next were all sequenced from one sample in a study of Graves' ophthalmopathy and Graves' hyperthyroidism. TCR beta CDR3 amplification used RNA transcripts. HTBI primers were used in a first-round RT-PCR, which preceded a second-round multiplex PCR. MiXCR, applied by TCRdb to the multiplex PCR reads, yields one record per CDR3 protein. The data contain around 340,000 distinct CDR3 sequences, 17% of them singletons. Sequenced: peripheral blood. The receptors here all came from an adult man with Graves' ophthalmopathy.

This clonotype was picked up a small number of times. The chain employs TRBV18 and TRBJ1-1; TRBD1 is a possible D gene (5 bases). The CDR3 spans 14 residues. CDR1 and CDR2 from the germline V gene are KGHSH and LQKENI. With 3 bases removed from V and 4 bases from J, the gap between germline ends came to 12 bases. CDR3 in amino acids: CASSPGGGATEAFF. The CDR3 DNA reads TGTGCCAGCTCACCGGGTGGAGGGGCCACTGAAGCTTTCTTT.

This clonotype was seen ten or more times. This chain links TRBV12-3 or TRBV12-4 with TRBJ2-5; D assignment may be TRBD1 or TRBD2 (5 bases each). This CDR3 has 13 amino acids. Deletions cut 3 bases from V and 5 bases from J, with 10 bases between. CDR3 DNA sequence: TGTGCCAGCAGTTTCTACGAGGGGGAGACCCAGTACTTC. Translated: CASSFYEGETQYF.

The chain uses TRBV3-1 and TRBJ2-3; the D gene is possibly TRBD2 (7 bases). V was pared by 4 bases and J by 1 base, with 15 bases between. The CDR3 runs 16 residues. Germline CDR1 and CDR2: LGHDT and YNNKEL (reference sequence). The CDR3 loop is CASSPRGGGRTDTQYF. The CDR3 nucleotides read TGTGCCAGCAGCCCTCGAGGGGGGGGCCGCACAGATACGCAGTATTTT.

This clonotype was detected ten times or more. The chain couples TRBV28 to TRBJ2-7; 10 bases are a match to TRBD1. The CDR3 is 15 amino acids. Germline CDR1 and CDR2: MDHEN and SYDVKM. V lost 5 bases to trimming and J lost 3 bases; unmatched junction nucleotides: 7. CDR3 bases: TGTGCCAGCAGTCACTCCGGGACAGGGGACTACGAGCAGTACTTC. Its translation is CASSHSGTGDYEQYF.

This clonotype was seen a single time. The rearrangement joins TRBV5-1 to TRBJ1-6, with 7 bases that match TRBD1. The CDR3 consists of 15 residues. Germline assignment: CDR1 SGHRS and CDR2 YFSETQ. V lost 4 bases, J lost 14 bases, and 15 bases stayed unmatched. DNA for the CDR3: TGCGCCAGCAGCCCGGCTGACAGGGACCAGGCGGCCCTCCACTTT. It specifies CASSPADRDQAALHF.